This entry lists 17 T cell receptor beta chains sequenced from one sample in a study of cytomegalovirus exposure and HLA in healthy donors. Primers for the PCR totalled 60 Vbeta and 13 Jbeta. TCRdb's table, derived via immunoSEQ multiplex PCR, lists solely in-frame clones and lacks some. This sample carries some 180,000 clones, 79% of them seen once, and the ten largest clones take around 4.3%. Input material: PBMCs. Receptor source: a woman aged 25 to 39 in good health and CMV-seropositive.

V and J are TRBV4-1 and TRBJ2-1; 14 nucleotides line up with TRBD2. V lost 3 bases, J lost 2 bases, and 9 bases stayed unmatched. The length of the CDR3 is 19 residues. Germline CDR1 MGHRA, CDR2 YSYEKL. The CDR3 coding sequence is TGCGCCAGCAGCCATAAGACTAGCGGGAGGGGATGGGCCTACAATGAGCAGTTCTTC. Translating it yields CASSHKTSGRGWAYNEQFF.

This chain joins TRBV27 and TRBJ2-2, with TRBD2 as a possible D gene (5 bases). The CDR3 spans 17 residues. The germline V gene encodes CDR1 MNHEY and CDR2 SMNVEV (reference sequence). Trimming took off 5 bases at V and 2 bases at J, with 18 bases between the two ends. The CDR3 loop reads CASSPFLAHPNTGELFF. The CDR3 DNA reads TGTGCCAGCAGTCCCTTCCTAGCCCATCCAAACACCGGGGAGCTGTTTTTT.

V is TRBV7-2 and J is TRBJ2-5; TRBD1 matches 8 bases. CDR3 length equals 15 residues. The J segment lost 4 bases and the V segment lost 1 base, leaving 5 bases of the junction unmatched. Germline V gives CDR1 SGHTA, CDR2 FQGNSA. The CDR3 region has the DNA TGTGCCAGCAGCTTAGGCGCCAGGGGGCCAGAGACCCAGTACTTC. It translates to CASSLGARGPETQYF.

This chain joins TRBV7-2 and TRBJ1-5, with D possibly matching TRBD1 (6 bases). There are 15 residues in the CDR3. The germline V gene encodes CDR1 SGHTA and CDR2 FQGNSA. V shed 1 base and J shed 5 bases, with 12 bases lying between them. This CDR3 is CASSLDGTTDQPQHF. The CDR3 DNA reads TGTGCCAGCAGCTTAGACGGGACAACCGATCAGCCCCAGCATTTT.

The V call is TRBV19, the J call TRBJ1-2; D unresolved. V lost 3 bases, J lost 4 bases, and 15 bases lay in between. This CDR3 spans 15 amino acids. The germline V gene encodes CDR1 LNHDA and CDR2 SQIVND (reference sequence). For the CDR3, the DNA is TGTGCCAGTAGTATCGAGACCCTTCGGGGCTATGGCTACACCTTC. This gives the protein CASSIETLRGYGYTF.

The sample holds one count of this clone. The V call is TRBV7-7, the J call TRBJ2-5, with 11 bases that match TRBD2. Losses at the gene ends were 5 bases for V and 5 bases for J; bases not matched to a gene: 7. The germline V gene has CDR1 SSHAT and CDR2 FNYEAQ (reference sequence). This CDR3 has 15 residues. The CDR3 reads CASSRSGGGGETQYF. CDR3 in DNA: TGTGCCAGCAGCCGTAGCGGGGGGGGTGGGGAGACCCAGTACTTC. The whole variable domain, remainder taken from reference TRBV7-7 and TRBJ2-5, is GAGVSQSPRYKVTKRGQDVTLRCDPISSHATLYWYQQALGQGPEFLTYFNYEAQPDKSGLPSDRFSAERPEGSISTLTIQRTEQRDSAMYRCASSRSGGGGETQYFGPGTRLLVL.

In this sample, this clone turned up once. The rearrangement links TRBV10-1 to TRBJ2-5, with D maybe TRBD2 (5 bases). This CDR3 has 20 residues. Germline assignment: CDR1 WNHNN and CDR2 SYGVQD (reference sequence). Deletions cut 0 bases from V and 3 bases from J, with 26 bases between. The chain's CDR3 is CASSESRPRGLYRAEETQYF. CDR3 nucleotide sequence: TGCGCCAGCAGTGAGTCGAGACCCCGGGGATTGTACCGAGCAGAAGAGACCCAGTACTTC.

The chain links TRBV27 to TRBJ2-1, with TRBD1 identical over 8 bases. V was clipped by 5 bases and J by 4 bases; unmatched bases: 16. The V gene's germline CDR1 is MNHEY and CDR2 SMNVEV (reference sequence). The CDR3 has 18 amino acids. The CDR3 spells CASSLGTGARALYNEQFF. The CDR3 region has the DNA TGTGCCAGCAGTCTAGGGACAGGAGCCCGGGCATTGTACAATGAGCAGTTCTTC.

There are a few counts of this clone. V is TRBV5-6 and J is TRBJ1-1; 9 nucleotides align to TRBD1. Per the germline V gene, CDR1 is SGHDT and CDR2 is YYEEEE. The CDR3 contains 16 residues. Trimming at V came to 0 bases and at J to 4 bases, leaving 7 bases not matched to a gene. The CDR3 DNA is TGTGCCAGCAGCTTGGAGGGGAGGACAGGGGCCACTGAAGCTTTCTTT. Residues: CASSLEGRTGATEAFF.

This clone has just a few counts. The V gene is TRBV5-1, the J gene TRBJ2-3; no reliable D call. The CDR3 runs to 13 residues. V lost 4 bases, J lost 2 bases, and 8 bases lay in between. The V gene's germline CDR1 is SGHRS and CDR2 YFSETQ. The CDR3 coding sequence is TGCGCCAGCAGCCTTGAGAACACAGATACGCAGTATTTT. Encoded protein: CASSLENTDTQYF.

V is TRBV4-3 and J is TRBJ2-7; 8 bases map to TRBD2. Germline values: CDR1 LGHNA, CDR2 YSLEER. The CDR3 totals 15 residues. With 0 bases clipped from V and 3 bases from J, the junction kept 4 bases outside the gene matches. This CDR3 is CASSQELAEGYEQYF. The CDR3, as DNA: TGCGCCAGCAGCCAAGAACTAGCGGAGGGCTACGAGCAGTACTTC.

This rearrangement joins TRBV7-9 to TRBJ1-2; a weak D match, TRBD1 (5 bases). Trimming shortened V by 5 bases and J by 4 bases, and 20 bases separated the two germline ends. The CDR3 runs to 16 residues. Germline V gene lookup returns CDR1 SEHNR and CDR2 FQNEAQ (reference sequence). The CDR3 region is CASSRSGTGRGYGYTF. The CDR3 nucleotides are TGTGCCAGCAGCCGATCGGGAACGGGGAGGGGCTATGGCTACACCTTC.

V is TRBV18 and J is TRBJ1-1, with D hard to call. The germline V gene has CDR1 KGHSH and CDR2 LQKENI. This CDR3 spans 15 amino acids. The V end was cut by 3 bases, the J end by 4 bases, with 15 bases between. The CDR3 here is CASSPTGVGRTEAFF. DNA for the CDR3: TGTGCCAGCTCACCGACCGGGGTTGGGCGCACTGAAGCTTTCTTT.

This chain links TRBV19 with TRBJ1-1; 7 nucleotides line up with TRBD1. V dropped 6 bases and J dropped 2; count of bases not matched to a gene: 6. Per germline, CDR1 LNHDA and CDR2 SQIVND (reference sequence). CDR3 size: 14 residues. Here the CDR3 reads CASSIDRVNTEAFF. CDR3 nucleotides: TGTGCCAGTAGCATTGACAGGGTAAACACTGAAGCTTTCTTT.

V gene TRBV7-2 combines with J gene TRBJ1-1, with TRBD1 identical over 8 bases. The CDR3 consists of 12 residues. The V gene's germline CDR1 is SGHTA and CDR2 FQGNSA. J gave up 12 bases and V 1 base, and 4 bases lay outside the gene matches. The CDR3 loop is CASSLGQGTTFF. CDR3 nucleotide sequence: TGTGCCAGCAGCTTAGGACAGGGGACGACTTTCTTT.

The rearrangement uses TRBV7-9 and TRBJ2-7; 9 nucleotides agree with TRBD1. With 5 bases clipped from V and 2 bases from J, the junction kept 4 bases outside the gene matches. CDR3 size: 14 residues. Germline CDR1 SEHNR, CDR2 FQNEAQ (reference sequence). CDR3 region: CASSLGTGTYEQYF. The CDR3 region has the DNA TGTGCCAGCAGCCTAGGGACAGGGACCTACGAGCAGTACTTC.

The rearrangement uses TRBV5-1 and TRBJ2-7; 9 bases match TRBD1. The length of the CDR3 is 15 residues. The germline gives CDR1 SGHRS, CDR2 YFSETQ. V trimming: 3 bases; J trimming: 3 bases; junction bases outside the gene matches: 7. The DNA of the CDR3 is TGCGCCAGCAGCTCAAGGACAGGGGACTTCTACGAGCAGTACTTC. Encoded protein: CASSSRTGDFYEQYF.